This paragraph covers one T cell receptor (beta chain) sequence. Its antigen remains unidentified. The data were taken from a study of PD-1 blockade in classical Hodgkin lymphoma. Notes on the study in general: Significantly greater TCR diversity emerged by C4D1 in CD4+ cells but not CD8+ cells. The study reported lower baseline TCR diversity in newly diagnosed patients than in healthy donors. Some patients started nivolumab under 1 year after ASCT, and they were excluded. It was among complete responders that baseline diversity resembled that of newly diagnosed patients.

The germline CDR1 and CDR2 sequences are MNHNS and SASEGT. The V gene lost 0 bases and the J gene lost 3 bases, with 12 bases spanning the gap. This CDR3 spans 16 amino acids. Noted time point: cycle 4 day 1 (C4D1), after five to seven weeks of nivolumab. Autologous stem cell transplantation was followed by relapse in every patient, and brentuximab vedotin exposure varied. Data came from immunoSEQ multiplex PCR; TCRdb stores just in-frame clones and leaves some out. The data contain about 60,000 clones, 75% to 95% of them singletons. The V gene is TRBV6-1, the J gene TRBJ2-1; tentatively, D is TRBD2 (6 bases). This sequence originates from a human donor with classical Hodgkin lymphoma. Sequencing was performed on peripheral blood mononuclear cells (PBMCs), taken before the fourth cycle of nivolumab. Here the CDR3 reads CASSEARDVFYNEQFF. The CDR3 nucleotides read TGTGCCAGCAGTGAAGCGCGGGACGTCTTCTACAATGAGCAGTTCTTC.